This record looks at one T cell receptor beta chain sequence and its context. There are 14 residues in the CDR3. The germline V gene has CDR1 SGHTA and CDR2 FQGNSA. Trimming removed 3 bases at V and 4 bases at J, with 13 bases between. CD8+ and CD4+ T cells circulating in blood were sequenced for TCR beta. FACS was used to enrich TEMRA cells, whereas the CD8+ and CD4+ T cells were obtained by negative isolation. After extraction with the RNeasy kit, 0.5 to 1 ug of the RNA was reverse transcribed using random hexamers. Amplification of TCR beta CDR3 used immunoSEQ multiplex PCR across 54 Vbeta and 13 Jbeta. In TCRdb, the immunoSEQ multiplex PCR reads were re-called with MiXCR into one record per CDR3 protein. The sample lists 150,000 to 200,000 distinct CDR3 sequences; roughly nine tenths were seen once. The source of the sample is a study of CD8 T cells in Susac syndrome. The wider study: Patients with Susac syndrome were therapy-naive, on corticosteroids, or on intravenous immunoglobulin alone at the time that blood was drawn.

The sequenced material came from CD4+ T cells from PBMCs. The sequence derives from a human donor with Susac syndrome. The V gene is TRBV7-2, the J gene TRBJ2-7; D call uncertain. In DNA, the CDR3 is TGTGCCAGCAGCTTTAACGCAGGATTTTACGAGCAGTACTTC. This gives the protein CASSFNAGFYEQYF.